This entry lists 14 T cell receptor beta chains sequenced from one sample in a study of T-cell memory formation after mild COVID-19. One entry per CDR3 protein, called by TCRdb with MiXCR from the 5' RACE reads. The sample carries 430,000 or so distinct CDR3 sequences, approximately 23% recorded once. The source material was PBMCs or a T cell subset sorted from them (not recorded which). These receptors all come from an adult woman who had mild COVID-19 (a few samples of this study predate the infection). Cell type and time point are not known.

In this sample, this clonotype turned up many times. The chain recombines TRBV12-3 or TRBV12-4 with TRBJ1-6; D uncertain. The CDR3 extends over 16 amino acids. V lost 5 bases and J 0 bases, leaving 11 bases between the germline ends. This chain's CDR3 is CASSPPGSSYNSPLHF. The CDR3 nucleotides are TGTGCCAGCAGTCCCCCGGGAAGCTCCTATAATTCACCCCTCCACTTT.

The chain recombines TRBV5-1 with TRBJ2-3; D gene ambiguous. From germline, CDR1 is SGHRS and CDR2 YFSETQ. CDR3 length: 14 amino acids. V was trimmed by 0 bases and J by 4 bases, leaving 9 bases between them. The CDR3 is CASSLDRLADTQYF. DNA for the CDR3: TGCGCCAGCAGCTTGGATCGGCTGGCAGATACGCAGTATTTT.

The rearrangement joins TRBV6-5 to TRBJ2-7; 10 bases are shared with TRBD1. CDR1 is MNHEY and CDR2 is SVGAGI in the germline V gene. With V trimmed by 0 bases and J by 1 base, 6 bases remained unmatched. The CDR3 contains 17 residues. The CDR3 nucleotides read TGTGCCAGCAGTTACTCTCAACGGACAGGGGGGTCCTACGAGCAGTACTTC. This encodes CASSYSQRTGGSYEQYF.

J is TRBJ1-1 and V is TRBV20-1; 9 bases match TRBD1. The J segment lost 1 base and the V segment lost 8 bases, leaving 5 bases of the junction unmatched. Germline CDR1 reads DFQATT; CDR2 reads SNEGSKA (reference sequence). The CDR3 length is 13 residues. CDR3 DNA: TGCAGTTCTTACAGGGGGCCGAACACTGAAGCTTTCTTT. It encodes CSSYRGPNTEAFF.

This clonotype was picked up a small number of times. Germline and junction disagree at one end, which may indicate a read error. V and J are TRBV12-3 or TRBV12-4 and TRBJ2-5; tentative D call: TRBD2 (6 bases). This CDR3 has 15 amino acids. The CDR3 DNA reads TGTGCCAGCAGTTTAGGTGGCGGGGCGCAAGGGACCCAGTACTTC. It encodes CASSLGGGAQGTQYF.

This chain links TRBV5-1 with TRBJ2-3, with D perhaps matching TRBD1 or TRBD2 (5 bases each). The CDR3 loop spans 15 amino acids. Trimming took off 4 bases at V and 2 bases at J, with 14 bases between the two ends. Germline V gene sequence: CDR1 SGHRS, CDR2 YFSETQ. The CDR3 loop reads CASSLGVQLTDTQYF. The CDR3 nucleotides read TGCGCCAGCAGCCTGGGGGTCCAGCTCACAGATACGCAGTATTTT.

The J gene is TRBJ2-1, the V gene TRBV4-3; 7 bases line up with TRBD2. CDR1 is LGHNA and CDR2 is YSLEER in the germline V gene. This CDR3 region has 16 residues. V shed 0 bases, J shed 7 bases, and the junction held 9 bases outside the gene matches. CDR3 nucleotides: TGCGCCAGCAGCCAAGATCCAGCAGACGGGAGGAATGAGCAGTTCTTC. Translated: CASSQDPADGRNEQFF.

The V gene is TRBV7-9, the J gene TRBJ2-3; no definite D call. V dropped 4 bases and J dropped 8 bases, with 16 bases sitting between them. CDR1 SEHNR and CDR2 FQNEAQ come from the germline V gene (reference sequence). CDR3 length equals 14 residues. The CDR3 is CASSSSGVSGTQYF. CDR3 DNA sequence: TGTGCCAGCAGCTCCTCAGGAGTCTCCGGTACGCAGTATTTT. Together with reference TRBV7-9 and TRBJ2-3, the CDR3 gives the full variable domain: DTGVSQNPRHKITKRGQNVTFRCDPISEHNRLYWYRQTLGQGPEFLTYFQNEAQLEKSRLLSDRFSAERPKGSFSTLEIQRTEQGDSAMYLCASSSSGVSGTQYFGPGTRLTVL.

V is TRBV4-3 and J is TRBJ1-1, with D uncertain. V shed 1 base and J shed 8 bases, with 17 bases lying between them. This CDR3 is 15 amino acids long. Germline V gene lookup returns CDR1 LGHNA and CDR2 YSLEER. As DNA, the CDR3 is TGCGCCAGCAGCCAAGGAATAGGGAGGTGGCCGGAAGCTTTCTTT. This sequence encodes CASSQGIGRWPEAFF.

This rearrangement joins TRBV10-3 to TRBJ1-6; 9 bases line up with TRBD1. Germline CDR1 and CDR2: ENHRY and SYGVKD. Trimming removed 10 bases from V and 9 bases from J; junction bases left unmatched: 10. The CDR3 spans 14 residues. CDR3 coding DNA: TGTGCCACCGACCCCCGGGACAGGGTTTCACCCCTCCACTTT. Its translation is CATDPRDRVSPLHF.

CDR3 residues: CASSHGTSSTDTQYF. CDR3 nucleotide sequence: TGTGCCAGCAGCCACGGGACTAGCAGCACAGATACGCAGTATTTT. The chain recombines TRBV3-1 with TRBJ2-3; 9 bases map to TRBD2. The V gene end was trimmed by 3 bases and the J gene end by 0 bases; junction bases not matched to a gene: 1. The CDR3 extends over 15 amino acids. Germline V gives CDR1 LGHDT, CDR2 YNNKEL (reference sequence).

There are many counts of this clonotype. CDR3 region: CASSSAGLGNTEAFF. Written as DNA, the CDR3 is TGTGCCAGCAGCTCGGCGGGACTCGGGAACACTGAAGCTTTCTTT. The chain carries TRBV7-3 and TRBJ1-1; maybe TRBD1 (5 bases). CDR3 length: 15 amino acids. V lost 4 bases to trimming and J lost 1 base, with 13 bases between them. Germline CDR1 and CDR2: SGHTA and FQGTGA. Filled out from reference TRBV7-3 and TRBJ1-1, the complete variable domain reads GAGVSQTPSNKVTEKGKYVELRCDPISGHTALYWYRQSLGQGPEFLIYFQGTGAADDSGLPNDRFFAVRPEGSVSTLKIQRTERGDSAVYLCASSSAGLGNTEAFFGQGTRLTVV.

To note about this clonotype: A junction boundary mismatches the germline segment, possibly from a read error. CDR3 loop: CASRLAAETQYF. The CDR3 nucleotides read TGTGCCAGCAGATTAGCGGCAGAGACCCAGTACTTC. The V call is TRBV7-2, the J call TRBJ2-5; possibly TRBD2 for D (6 bases). CDR3 length: 12 residues. Germline V lookup: CDR1 SGHTA, CDR2 FQGNSA.

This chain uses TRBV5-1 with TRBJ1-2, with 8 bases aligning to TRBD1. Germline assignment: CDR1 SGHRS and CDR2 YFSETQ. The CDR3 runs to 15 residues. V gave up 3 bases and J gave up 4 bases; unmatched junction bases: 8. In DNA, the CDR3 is TGCGCCAGCAGCTCTCCCGGGACAGGCGTCTATGGCTACACCTTC. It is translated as CASSSPGTGVYGYTF.